This T cell receptor (beta chain) was sequenced for a study of blood T cell repertoires in COVID-19 (dated by TCRdb to 2019 to 2021). Context from the whole study: Collaborator samples came from the United States, Italy and Spain and covered acute and convalescent phases of COVID-19. The material from the prospective study consisted of cDNA or gDNA derived from T cells, B-cell-depleted T cells, or PBMCs. Deeply sampled blood TCRbeta repertoires from subjects exposed to, actively infected with, or recovered from COVID-19 were included in the dataset. The repertoires were released in a freely available public database meant as a resource for research on the immune response to SARS-CoV-2. The samples were drawn from the first 160 participants of the ongoing ImmuneRACE study and from 950 to 1,500 subjects provided by 6 global collaborators. A de-identified subject ID, COVID-19 status, age in years and sex were almost always included in the sample metadata. Where available, HLA class I and class II types were obtained from metadata supplied by the sample provider rather than from assay-based typing.

What the study reported, not specific to this receptor: The quantity of clinical and demographic metadata differed by source and by participant and was supplied without curation.

The immunoSEQ Assay, a bias-controlled multiplex PCR, was used to amplify TCRbeta CDR3 regions from genomic DNA. As for how the authors treated the data: Nucleated cell counts per sample were estimated from amplification of reference gene primers within the assay. Sequence reads were collapsed and filtered to measure the absolute abundance of every unique TCRbeta CDR3 rearrangement. For each sample, productive Simpson clonality was calculated by taking the square root of Simpson's diversity index across productive rearrangements. The immuneACCESS repertoire file appears here via TCRdb, limited to in-frame rearrangements. These files lack a portion of the clones; in checked studies, under half of the deficit traces to unresolved V genes, and the cause of the others is not known. Clonal size and the V and J genes are those of that table, whereas D and trimming came from the DNA. Counted in this sample were under 130,000 clones; about 91% of them appeared once. The ten biggest clones cover 3% to 3.5% of the sample.

Whole blood was collected in K2EDTA tubes by collaborating institutions according to the institutions' own protocols. For TCRbeta analysis, collaborators shipped samples in one of three forms: frozen whole blood, isolated PBMCs, or DNA extracted from either of those sample types. At the junction V is shortened by 5 bases and J by 4 bases, with 17 bases in between. Based on the germline V gene, the CDR1 and CDR2 sequences are SGHTA and FQGTGA. Taken from cysteine to phenylalanine, the CDR3 has 16 residues. The retained sequence is limited to the CDR3, 48 bases, with the frame set at the first base. As concerns this clone: Its antigen is unknown. Within one base of it there is no much larger clone, and no base qualities were kept.

Recombination connected TRBV7-3 to TRBJ2-2; the D gene is perhaps TRBD2, on 7 matching bases. The clonotype originates from a human donor in a cohort sampled during active COVID-19. Sequenced material: peripheral blood. In nucleotide form, the sequence is TGTGCCAGCAGCGTAGGGGGGGCAATTCGCACCGGGGAGCTGTTTTTT. Its coded protein is CASSVGGAIRTGELFF.